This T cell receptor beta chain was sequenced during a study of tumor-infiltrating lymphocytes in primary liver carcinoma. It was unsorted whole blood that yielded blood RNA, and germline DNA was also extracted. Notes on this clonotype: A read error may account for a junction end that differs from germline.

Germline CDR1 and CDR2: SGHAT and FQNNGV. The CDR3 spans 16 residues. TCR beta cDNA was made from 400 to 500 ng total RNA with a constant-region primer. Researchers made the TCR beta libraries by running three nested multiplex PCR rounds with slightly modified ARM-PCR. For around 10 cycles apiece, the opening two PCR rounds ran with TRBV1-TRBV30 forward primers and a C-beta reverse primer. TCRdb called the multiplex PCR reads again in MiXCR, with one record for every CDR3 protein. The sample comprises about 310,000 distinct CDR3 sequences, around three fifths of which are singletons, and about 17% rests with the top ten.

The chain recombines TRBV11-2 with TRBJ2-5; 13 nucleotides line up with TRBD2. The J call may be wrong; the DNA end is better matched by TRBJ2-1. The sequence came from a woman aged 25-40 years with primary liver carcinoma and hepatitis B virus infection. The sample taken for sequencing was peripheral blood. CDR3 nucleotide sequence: TGTGTCAGCAGCTTGGGACTAGCGGGGACGGGAGGGACCCAGTTCTTC. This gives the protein CVSSLGLAGTGGTQFF.